The 28 T cell receptor beta chains below all came from one sample that was sequenced in a study of identical twins. TCRdb processed the 5' RACE reads anew with MiXCR; each CDR3 protein has one entry. The repertoire holds about 240,000 distinct CDR3 sequences, with over 9.5% as singletons. What was sequenced was memory T cells sorted from blood. The receptor set was obtained from a man aged 50-59 years in good health.

This clonotype was recorded a few times. The rearrangement links TRBV20-1 to TRBJ2-7; 10 bases line up with TRBD2. The CDR3 totals 16 residues. Germline V gives CDR1 DFQATT, CDR2 SNEGSKA (reference sequence). The V segment lost 3 bases and the J segment 3 bases; nucleotides outside the gene matches: 11. CDR3 region: CSASATWASGGYEQYF. CDR3 coding DNA: TGCAGTGCTAGTGCCACCTGGGCTAGCGGGGGCTACGAGCAGTACTTC.

This clonotype has more than one count but fewer than ten. The V call is TRBV9, the J call TRBJ2-7; TRBD2 matches 11 bases. The CDR3 contains 14 residues. The germline CDR1 and CDR2 sequences are SGDLS and YYNGEE. V trimming: 0 bases; J trimming: 7 bases; junction bases outside the gene matches: 3. The CDR3: CASSVEGLAGEQYF. The DNA for the CDR3 is TGTGCCAGCAGCGTAGAAGGACTAGCGGGTGAGCAGTACTTC.

In its sample, this clonotype was seen many times. This sequence joins TRBV18 and TRBJ1-1, with D possibly TRBD1 on 5 matching bases. This CDR3 is 17 amino acids long. V shed 5 bases and J shed 1 base, with 20 bases lying between them. CDR1 is KGHSH, CDR2 LQKENI, per germline. As DNA, the CDR3 is TGTGCCAGCTCAAAGAAGCAGGGCGAGGGCCGGAACACTGAAGCTTTCTTT. Translated: CASSKKQGEGRNTEAFF.

This chain uses TRBV28 with TRBJ2-7; TRBD1 aligns across 7 bases. The CDR3 is 12 amino acids. Germline V CDR1 and CDR2: MDHEN, SYDVKM. The trim removed 8 bases at V and 2 bases at J, leaving 3 bases unmatched. The CDR3 nucleotides read TGTGCCAGCGGGACAGAACCCTACGAGCAGTACTTC. This encodes CASGTEPYEQYF.

CDR3 loop: CASKRTDGADTQYF. CDR3 coding DNA: TGCGCCAGCAAGAGGACGGACGGGGCAGATACGCAGTATTTT. V and J are TRBV5-1 and TRBJ2-3, with a weak D call TRBD2 (5 bases). Trimming took 6 bases from V and 4 from J, leaving 15 bases between them. This CDR3 is 14 amino acids long. Germline CDR1 SGHRS, CDR2 YFSETQ.

This clonotype was picked up a small number of times. CDR3 coding DNA: TGTGCCAGCAGATCCCAAACCTACGAGCAGTACTTC. Translating it yields CASRSQTYEQYF. The rearrangement links TRBV28 to TRBJ2-7; D unresolved. The CDR3 covers 12 residues. Germline V CDR1 and CDR2: MDHEN, SYDVKM. V was clipped by 6 bases and J by 2 bases, with 8 bases between them.

This clonotype has ten or more counts. The chain links TRBV15 to TRBJ2-3; possibly TRBD2 for D (6 bases). Per germline, CDR1 LNHNV and CDR2 YYDKDF (reference sequence). CDR3 size: 15 residues. V was clipped by 1 base and J by 5 bases, with 13 bases between them. CDR3 residues: CATSRVSGSGDTQYF. In DNA, the CDR3 is TGTGCCACCAGCAGAGTTAGCGGTTCTGGAGATACGCAGTATTTT.

The genes are TRBV5-6 and TRBJ2-4; the D gene is possibly TRBD1 (6 bases). Germline loops: CDR1 SGHDT, CDR2 YYEEEE. V lost 3 bases and J lost 7, with 14 bases in between. This CDR3 comprises 14 residues. For the CDR3, the DNA is TGTGCCAGCAGCTCCGCAGGGACAAGTAACATTCAGTACTTC. Its translation: CASSSAGTSNIQYF.

This rearrangement joins TRBV20-1 to TRBJ2-5; TRBD1 is a possible D gene (6 bases). CDR1 is DFQATT and CDR2 is SNEGSKA in the germline V gene (reference sequence). The CDR3 is 13 residues long. Trimming took 6 bases from V and 1 from J, leaving 12 bases between them. The CDR3 sequence is CSARDRFQETQYF. In DNA form, the CDR3 reads TGCAGTGCCCGAGACAGGTTCCAAGAGACCCAGTACTTC.

The rearrangement links TRBV7-8 to TRBJ2-7, with a weak D call TRBD2 (7 bases). There are 15 residues in the CDR3. Germline V gene lookup returns CDR1 SGHVS and CDR2 FQNEAQ. Trimming pared 6 bases from V and 5 bases from J, leaving 20 bases between. CDR3 nucleotides: TGTGCCAGCAGGAGGGAGGGGGGCCTCATCCACGAGCAGTACTTC. Translated: CASRREGGLIHEQYF.

This clonotype was detected only a few times. The rearrangement links TRBV19 to TRBJ2-4, with TRBD2 identical over 12 bases. CDR1 and CDR2 from the germline V gene are LNHDA and SQIVND (reference sequence). CDR3 length equals 17 residues. V shed 5 bases, J shed 2 bases, and the junction held 7 bases outside the gene matches. The CDR3 reads CASSLQTSGGTKNIQYF. The CDR3 DNA reads as TGTGCCAGTAGTCTCCAGACTAGCGGGGGCACCAAAAACATTCAGTACTTC.

This clonotype was detected only a few times. The genes are TRBV6-1 and TRBJ1-4; a possible D gene is TRBD1 (6 bases). Germline CDR1 and CDR2: MNHNS and SASEGT. This CDR3 comprises 15 residues. V was trimmed by 1 base and J by 7 bases, leaving 13 bases between them. In nucleotides, the CDR3 is TGTGCCAGCAGTGAAGAATCAGGGGTTTTTGAAAAACTGTTTTTT. Encoded protein: CASSEESGVFEKLFF.

This clonotype turned up a few times. CDR3 sequence (DNA): TGTGCCAGCAGCCTCTTAGAAATTCGGAACAATGAGCAGTTCTTC. Its protein product is CASSLLEIRNNEQFF. The gene calls are TRBV4-2 and TRBJ2-1; no clear D. Germline lookup yields CDR1 LGHNA and CDR2 YNFKEQ. The CDR3 contains 15 residues. V lost 4 bases and J 5 bases, leaving 15 bases between the germline ends.

This clonotype has at least ten counts. The chain carries TRBV6-2 or TRBV6-3 and TRBJ2-5; TRBD2 might be the D (6 bases). The CDR3 covers 11 residues. Germline CDR1 MNHEY, CDR2 SVGEGT. The germline V and J ends were trimmed by 8 bases and 9 bases, with 13 bases remaining between them. The chain's CDR3 is CASGDSGAQYF. The CDR3 coding sequence is TGTGCCAGCGGAGATTCGGGGGCCCAGTACTTC.

V is TRBV5-1 and J is TRBJ2-1, with 15 bases aligning to TRBD2. The CDR3 contains 15 residues. The V gene end was trimmed by 4 bases and the J gene end by 7 bases; junction bases not matched to a gene: 3. Germline-derived CDR1 and CDR2 are SGHRS and YFSETQ. CDR3 bases: TGCGCCAGCAGCAGGACTAGCGGGAGGGTAAATGAGCAGTTCTTC. Amino acids: CASSRTSGRVNEQFF.

The chain recombines TRBV20-1 with TRBJ2-2; D not resolved. From germline, CDR1 is DFQATT and CDR2 SNEGSKA (reference sequence). This CDR3 region has 13 residues. The germline V and J ends were trimmed by 1 base and 4 bases, with 7 bases remaining between them. The CDR3 sequence is CSARVPGTGELFF. CDR3 DNA: TGCAGTGCTAGAGTACCGGGCACCGGGGAGCTGTTTTTT.

The chain employs TRBV7-9 and TRBJ1-6; the match to TRBD1 covers 7 bases. The CDR3 is 15 residues long. V was clipped by 5 bases and J by 3 bases; unmatched bases: 4. Germline V lookup: CDR1 SEHNR, CDR2 FQNEAQ (reference sequence). The CDR3, as DNA: TGTGCCAGCAGCCCAAGGGACAGCTATAATTCACCCCTCCACTTT. Translation: CASSPRDSYNSPLHF.

The chain couples TRBV6-1 to TRBJ2-4; D is perhaps TRBD1 (6 bases). The germline V gene has CDR1 MNHNS and CDR2 SASEGT. The ends were cut back, 8 bases at V and 0 bases at J, with 8 bases in the middle. This CDR3 has 13 residues. CDR3 DNA sequence: TGTGCCAGCGGACAGCTAGCCAAAAACATTCAGTACTTC. Its translation: CASGQLAKNIQYF.

This clonotype was seen more than once but under ten times. This chain links TRBV12-3 or TRBV12-4 with TRBJ1-3; weak D call: TRBD1 (5 bases). The CDR3 is 15 residues long. Trimming cost V 3 bases and J 2 bases, with 11 bases left between them. CDR3 region: CASSLGGLTGNTIYF. CDR3 sequence (DNA): TGTGCCAGCAGTTTGGGGGGACTTACTGGAAACACCATATATTTT.

This clonotype appeared many times. This rearrangement joins TRBV7-9 to TRBJ1-1; tentative D call: TRBD1 (6 bases). CDR1 and CDR2 from the germline V gene are SEHNR and FQNEAQ (reference sequence). This CDR3 is built from 14 residues. V lost 1 base and J lost 4, with 10 bases in between. CDR3 DNA: TGTGCCAGCAGCTTAGTTGCAGGGGCCACTGAAGCTTTCTTT. Residues: CASSLVAGATEAFF.

Ten or more counts support this clonotype. CDR3 DNA: TGTGCCAGCAGCTCTACGCCGAACACCGGGGAGCTGTTTTTT. It translates to CASSSTPNTGELFF. The chain joins TRBV5-6 to TRBJ2-2; no clear D. V was shortened by 3 bases and J by 0 bases, with 6 bases between the two germline ends. CDR3 length: 14 residues. Per germline, CDR1 SGHDT and CDR2 YYEEEE.

Ten or more counts support this clonotype. The rearrangement uses TRBV10-3 and TRBJ2-1; 13 bases agree with TRBD2. V gave up 6 bases and J gave up 5 bases; unmatched junction bases: 7. CDR3 length: 16 residues. Germline values: CDR1 ENHRY, CDR2 SYGVKD. The CDR3 spells CAISPSGTSGNNEQFF. The CDR3 DNA sequence: TGTGCCATCAGCCCCTCCGGGACTAGCGGGAACAATGAGCAGTTCTTC.

This clonotype has ten or more counts. The chain is built from TRBV4-2 and TRBJ2-1, with TRBD2 matching 8 bases. Germline values: CDR1 LGHNA, CDR2 YNFKEQ. The CDR3 has 19 residues. The V gene end was trimmed by 0 bases and the J gene end by 10 bases; junction bases not matched to a gene: 20. The CDR3 DNA is TGTGCCAGCAGCCAAGATCGATTCGGGGGGGGAGGGCCTGTGGGAGAGCAGTTCTTC. Its translation: CASSQDRFGGGGPVGEQFF.

At least ten counts were recorded for this clonotype. The CDR3 reads CASSSGEGSQPQHF. As DNA, the CDR3 is TGTGCCAGCAGCTCGGGGGAGGGGAGTCAGCCCCAGCATTTT. This rearrangement joins TRBV3-1 to TRBJ1-5; D possibly corresponds to TRBD1 (5 bases). The CDR3 length is 14 residues. The V gene lost 5 bases and the J gene lost 6 bases, with 14 bases spanning the gap. From germline, CDR1 is LGHDT and CDR2 YNNKEL (reference sequence).

This clonotype occurred many times. V usage is TRBV20-1 and J usage is TRBJ2-1; 9 bases align to TRBD2. From germline, CDR1 is DFQATT and CDR2 SNEGSKA (reference sequence). The CDR3 is made up of 16 amino acids. V was pared by 3 bases and J by 8 bases, with 14 bases of the junction left unmatched. In DNA, the CDR3 is TGCAGTGCTAGGCAATTAGCGGGAGTGGGTCGGGATGAGCAGTTCTTC. Amino acid sequence: CSARQLAGVGRDEQFF.

The V gene is TRBV6-1, the J gene TRBJ2-7; no firm D call. Germline assignment: CDR1 MNHNS and CDR2 SASEGT. The V end lost 0 bases, the J end lost 2 bases, and 5 bases lay between the germline ends. The CDR3 consists of 13 residues. CDR3 sequence: CASSEATTYEQYF. The CDR3 coding sequence is TGTGCCAGCAGTGAAGCTACTACCTACGAGCAGTACTTC.

This clonotype was seen a few times. The V call is TRBV15, the J call TRBJ2-7; 9 bases agree with TRBD1. CDR3 length: 16 residues. V trimming: 2 bases; J trimming: 0 bases; junction bases outside the gene matches: 5. In germline, CDR1 is LNHNV, CDR2 YYDKDF (reference sequence). The CDR3 loop reads CATSRQSTGGSYEQYF. The CDR3 DNA sequence: TGTGCCACCAGCAGACAATCGACAGGGGGCTCCTACGAGCAGTACTTC. Looking up the rest from reference TRBV15 and TRBJ2-7 gives the full variable domain: DAMVIQNPRYQVTQFGKPVTLSCSQTLNHNVMYWYQQKSSQAPKLLFHYYDKDFNNEADTPDNFQSRRPNTSFCFLDIRSPGLGDTAMYLCATSRQSTGGSYEQYFGPGTRLTVT.

In its sample, this clonotype was seen a few times. The chain uses TRBV10-3 and TRBJ2-3; either TRBD1 or TRBD2 may supply D (5 bases each). The germline gives CDR1 ENHRY, CDR2 SYGVKD. V lost 4 bases, J lost 6 bases, and 17 bases lay in between. This CDR3 has 15 residues. This CDR3 reads CAISGLGDGGDTQYF. The CDR3, as DNA: TGTGCCATCAGTGGGCTTGGGGACGGAGGTGATACGCAGTATTTT.